This paragraph reports one T cell receptor (beta chain). Its matching antigen is unknown. These data come from a study of cytomegalovirus exposure and HLA in healthy donors. Study results and caveats: A cluster of highly shared sequence variants was likely a sequencing artifact. In a later analysis, V- and J-gene trimming of beta chains associated with a DCLRE1C missense variant, replicated independently. Reported findings show TCR beta sequences accurately forecast HLA-A and HLA-B alleles in most subjects.

This CDR3 region has 14 residues. Germline V lookup: CDR1 SGHNT, CDR2 YYREEE (reference sequence). The ends were cut back, 1 base at V and 1 base at J, with 9 bases in the middle. PCR amplification relied on 60 Vbeta primers (plus 13 Jbeta primers). Profiled with immunoSEQ multiplex PCR; TCRdb holds only in-frame clones, not every one. The table shows 130,000 to 150,000 clones, with 80% to 85% occurring only once. The chain recombines TRBV5-4 with TRBJ2-7, with a tentative D call TRBD2 (6 bases). The source of this sequence is a boy aged 2-15 years in good health and CMV-seronegative. The sample consisted of PBMCs. The CDR3 spells CASSLNGRSYEQYF. The CDR3 DNA follows: TGTGCCAGCAGCTTGAACGGGAGATCCTACGAGCAGTACTTC.